This T cell receptor beta chain was sequenced during a study of cytomegalovirus exposure and HLA in healthy donors (dated 2017 in TCRdb). Broadly, across the study: An earlier analysis of 587 of the donors reported 250 to 350 Gb of sequence data and roughly 120 million unique TCR beta sequences obtained from about 170 million T cells. A later analysis re-analyzed previously published TCR beta repertoires from 550 to 700 donors and added high-resolution HLA genotyping to study TCR occurrence patterns. Donor age, sex, ethnicity and CMV serostatus were collected together with the repertoire data. The study aimed to test whether cataloging public T cell receptors could reveal signatures of past pathogen exposure. HLA typing included class I and class II loci at four-digit resolution. Among almost 400 genotyped donors of the cohort, an average of roughly 240,000 unique TCR beta nucleotide sequences were sequenced per donor, roughly 20% of them non-productive. Using immunosequencing, the study profiled T cell repertoires from around 670 subjects and related those repertoires to cytomegalovirus serostatus. All discovery cohort repertoires had been generated using a single sequencing platform. The later analysis used no new phenotypic data to find candidate immune exposures, relying instead on TCR beta sequences and their occurrence across donors. A later genetic analysis took genome-wide SNP genotypes for about three fifths of the roughly 700 donors and used that subset as a discovery cohort. To predict cytomegalovirus infection status, the study combined high-throughput TCR immunosequencing, statistical association of individual TCRs with disease status, and machine learning. An earlier analysis of 587 of the donors used high-throughput TCR beta sequencing to judge whether each TCR beta V gene segment behaved as functional or pseudogenic. Five DR-DQ haplotypes were treated as single units for association and clustering because of strong linkage in the cohort. Of the 300 to 450 genotyped donors, 75% to 85% were placed in the genetic ancestry cluster associated with self-reported Caucasian donors. Typing coverage differed by locus: A, B, C, DRB1 and DQB1 were typed in roughly 620-630 donors, DQA1 in about 550, DPA1 in around 600, and DPB1 in about 450. An early release that covered approximately 600 HLA-typed donors contained approximately 290 gigabases of sequencing data and about 84 million unique TCR sequences. In addition to the first cohort of 666 subjects, a separate validation cohort of 100 to 150 different subjects was used. The investigation overall reported the following: Some IMGT-functional V segments, including TRBV6-2 and TRBV6-3, could not be distinguished by the 87-base-pair reads and were therefore excluded. Three of the identified cytomegalovirus-associated TCR beta chains were confirmed in vitro to be specific for cytomegalovirus antigens. In a later analysis, around 17,000 TCR beta sequences were associated with specific HLA alleles at a false discovery rate of 0.05. In a later analysis, most CMV-associated TCR beta chains were found to appear HLA-restricted, with HLA associations seemingly driven largely by CMV exposure. This cohort had only TCR beta chains sequenced, and the lack of alpha or paired-chain data limited which features could be detected. The earlier analysis of 450 to 700 of the donors excluded roughly 16 rarely observed V segments, including chromosome 9 orphons, because counts were too low. A further reported finding was that TCR beta sequences accurately predicted the HLA-A and HLA-B alleles for most subjects in the first cohort. HLA typing was unavailable for some donors at each locus, so association tests used only the typed subset. Cytomegalovirus status was reported to be diagnosed by the classifier with high specificity and sensitivity in both the original and validation cohorts. Assigning TCR associations to individual alleles was difficult when HLA alleles, especially DR and DQ, strongly co-occurred. The authors suggested that the approach could potentially be generalized to other disease states and immunological phenotypes. According to a later analysis, parvovirus B19, influenza, CMV and Epstein-Barr virus appeared linked to several top co-occurrence clusters. Immune exposure information for the cohort was limited to CMV serostatus. Across donors, most TCR sequences were observed very rarely, whereas some public TCRs were present in many individuals. A later analysis found that HLA-associated TCR beta chains were more clonally expanded and had lower generation probabilities than equally common non-associated chains. Presence/absence analyses assumed roughly uniform sequencing depth across donors, an assumption that may not hold. A later genetic analysis reported fewer N-insertions in productive TCRs among donors in an Asian-associated ancestry cluster than the approximately 670-donor mean. In an earlier analysis of approximately 600 of the donors, most TCR beta V segments were observed in productive rearrangements about 90% or about 30% of the time, broadly matching IMGT annotations. In the study, around 160 TCR beta chains were listed as associated with cytomegalovirus. A cluster of highly shared sequence variants was judged likely to represent a technical artifact of the sequencing pipeline. A later genetic analysis associated a missense DCLRE1C variant with V-gene and J-gene trimming of TCR beta chains, and an independent cohort replicated the association. Linkage disequilibrium might explain the correlated functional status among segregating V segments, but an unknown experimental factor could not be excluded. In a later analysis, TCR association rates were found to vary across HLA loci, with the most associated TCRs seen for DRB1 alleles and the fewest for HLA-C alleles.

Library method: the immunoSEQ multiplex PCR assay. A mixture of 60 forward primers for TCR Vbeta segments and 13 reverse primers for TCR Jbeta segments was used in the multiplex PCR. A multiplex PCR assay on genomic DNA amplified the CDR3 region of rearranged TCR beta genes. The amplified TCR beta libraries were sequenced on the Illumina HiSeq System as 87-base-pair reads. On the study's bioinformatics: A later analysis counted about 82 million unique TCR beta chains across the 666 repertoires, and around 9.9 million of these chains were shared by at least two donors. Raw reads were error-corrected and collapsed into unique sequences with a nearest-neighbor algorithm that merged closely related sequences to remove PCR and sequencing errors. To assign V, D and J gene segments, CDR3 sequences were aligned to IMGT reference sequences. For a sequence to be retained, a match of at least six nucleotides to both a V gene segment and a J gene segment was required. A rearrangement was called productive if the CDR3 had no stop codons and remained in frame with V and J, and every other rearrangement was called non-productive. CDR3 was defined according to IMGT convention as the region running from the second conserved V-encoded cysteine to the conserved J-encoded phenylalanine. In an earlier analysis of approximately 590 of the donors, sequences lacking an unambiguous match to a single V gene segment were excluded. An earlier analysis of about 590 of the donors classified V segments as functional when productive rearrangements were above 56.7% and as segregating when the standard deviation between donors was above 5%. A statistical classification framework was developed to diagnose cytomegalovirus status using the catalog of TCR beta chain sequences. In a later analysis, TCR nucleotide sequences were compared against IMGT/GENE-DB human TR gene sequences so that V and J genes could be assigned. Using the TCRdist pipeline, a later analysis assigned CDR3 sequences along with most-parsimonious VDJ recombination scenarios. In a later analysis, every TCR beta chain was defined by the combination of its CDR3 amino acid sequence and its V-gene family, and reads without a unique V-gene family were dropped. A later analysis removed roughly 590 highly shared, low-generation-probability nucleotide sequences to deal with suspected cross-contamination and a sequencing artifact. A later analysis calculated a clonal expansion index for each public chain from normalized within-repertoire ranks of inferred template counts. In a later analysis, generation probabilities were computed using a VDJ recombination model fitted to out-of-frame rearrangements, and the results were checked against IGoR. In a later analysis, TCR-TCR, TCR-HLA and TCR-CMV co-occurrence was scored with hypergeometric tests, and a repertoire-size bias correction was applied to TCR pairs. A later analysis estimated false discovery rates by permuting HLA or CMV assignments 20 times. A later analysis grouped co-occurring TCRs with DBSCAN, adding TCRdist sequence similarity when clustering within HLA-allele-positive subsets. Co-occurrence clustering excluded repertoires with fewer than 30,000 or more than 120,000 public chains, plus five with anomalous nucleotide sharing. This is the immuneACCESS table as TCRdb keeps it, with only in-frame sequences that have V and J called. A part of the clones is gone; compared with another copy, unresolved V genes explain less than half, and the rest is unexplained. V, J and clone size reflect that table, while D and trimming were determined from the DNA. In this sample the table shows some 150,000 clones, roughly four fifths of which occur a single time. The top ten constitute approximately 5.7% of the sample.

The cohort consisted of 650 to 700 healthy bone marrow donors. Cohort members were all nominally healthy when sampled, although unrecorded immune exposures were likely present. The donor tested CMV seropositive, placing the donor among the roughly 270 seropositive members of the cohort. Each donor provided a peripheral blood sample, and peripheral blood mononuclear cells were used for TCR beta sequencing. Genomic DNA extraction from the blood cell samples was performed with the Qiagen DNeasy Blood Extraction Kit. From the germline V gene (reference sequence), CDR1 is WNHNN and CDR2 is SYGVQD. Deletion took 5 bases off V and 0 bases off J, with a span of 13 bases between the germline ends. There are 15 amino acids in the CDR3, from cysteine to phenylalanine inclusive. Of the read, only the CDR3 DNA is kept; its 45 bases are in frame from base 1. A remark on this clone: It has no known antigen specificity. No base-level quality is on record; no much larger clone is a single base apart.

The TCR was taken from a man younger than 45 in good health and CMV-seropositive. The source material was PBMCs. Here the chain combines TRBV10-1 and TRBJ1-1, with a tentative D gene TRBD1 over 5 matching bases. The DNA sequence is given as TGCGCCAGCAGTCGGACGGGGGACTTGAACACTGAAGCTTTCTTT. Translated, this gives CASSRTGDLNTEAFF.